The source of this T cell receptor (beta chain) is a study of blood T cells in healthy people across ages. Study-wide results and limits: Both higher diversity and more naive CD4+ cells marked long-lived donors when set against aged donors.

J lost 2 bases, V lost 5 bases, and 10 bases had no gene match. Per germline, CDR1 LGHDT and CDR2 YNNKEL (reference sequence). The CDR3 consists of 17 residues. PCR was performed a second time for about 7 to 11 cycles using a sample-barcoded 5' primer and a J-beta primer mix. TCRdb processed the 5' RACE reads anew with MiXCR; each CDR3 protein has one entry. The table lists around 780,000 distinct CDR3 sequences, 25% to 30% of them singletons, with under 3% in the top ten. Regarding this clonotype: No antigen is known for it.

Separately, the same data were catalogued under a study of T cells of mothers and their children.

The chain links TRBV3-1 to TRBJ1-5, with 9 nucleotides matching TRBD1. The sample was blood. The clonotype was recovered from a boy younger than 18 in good health. CDR3 DNA: TGTGCCAGCAGCTACGGGACAGGGAGACTGGGCAATCAGCCCCAGCATTTT. It translates to CASSYGTGRLGNQPQHF. The full variable domain, completed using reference TRBV3-1 and TRBJ1-5, is DTAVSQTPKYLVTQMGNDKSIKCEQNLGHDTMYWYKQDSKKFLKIMFSYNNKELIINETVPNRFSPKSPDKAHLNLHINSLELGDSAVYFCASSYGTGRLGNQPQHFGDGTRLSIL.